These 4 T cell receptor beta chains came from one sample sequenced in a study of technical replicates of blood from a handful of donors. Assay: immunoSEQ multiplex PCR; the TCRdb copy retains only in-frame clones and omits some. The sample lists about 88,000 clones, 85% to 95% seen once, with under 0.3% in the top ten. The sample was T cells isolated from PBMCs. These receptors came from a human donor in good health.

V is TRBV5-1 and J is TRBJ1-2; D is possibly TRBD1 (5 bases). Trimming removed 3 bases at V and 4 bases at J, with 16 bases between. The CDR3 length is 15 residues. Per germline, CDR1 SGHRS and CDR2 YFSETQ. The CDR3 bases are TGCGCCAGCAGCTCAGGGCAGGCCTTGAGCTATGGCTACACCTTC. Translation: CASSSGQALSYGYTF.

The V call is TRBV5-1, the J call TRBJ2-1, with 8 positions matching TRBD1. The CDR3 consists of 12 residues. J was trimmed by 8 bases and V by 9 bases; bases with no gene match: 7. Germline V CDR1 and CDR2: SGHRS, YFSETQ. The CDR3 protein is CANRQGRDEQFF. The CDR3 DNA reads as TGCGCCAACCGACAGGGGCGCGATGAGCAGTTCTTC.

The V call is TRBV5-8, the J call TRBJ1-2; 7 bases are shared with TRBD1. The V gene end was trimmed by 0 bases and the J gene end by 4 bases; junction bases not matched to a gene: 9. Germline assignment: CDR1 SGHTS and CDR2 YDEGEE. The CDR3 has 16 residues. The CDR3 protein is CASSLAQGGLVYGYTF. Here the CDR3 DNA reads TGTGCCAGCAGCTTGGCGCAGGGGGGTCTGGTCTATGGCTACACCTTC.

This chain connects TRBV19 to TRBJ2-7; a possible D gene is TRBD1 (6 bases). This CDR3 comprises 16 residues. Germline CDR1 reads LNHDA; CDR2 reads SQIVND (reference sequence). Trimming stripped 5 bases from V and 1 base from J, with 18 bases between. The CDR3 loop reads CASSQGLAISSYEQYF. CDR3 DNA: TGTGCCAGTAGTCAGGGGCTAGCCATCTCATCCTACGAGCAGTACTTC.